A single sample is the source of the 10 T cell receptor beta chains below, sequenced in a study of T cell repertoires in ileal Crohn's disease. Repertoires were generated with immunoSEQ multiplex PCR, while TCRdb's copy carries only in-frame clones and drops some. The table includes 7,000 to 8,000 clones, about 78% detected once. Time point reported: proximal margin of the surgical specimen (macroscopically non-inflamed). Sequencing was carried out using ileal tissue. The receptors come from an adult with Crohn's disease.

This clone was observed a single time. V gene TRBV11-2 combines with J gene TRBJ2-7; maybe TRBD1 (6 bases). CDR3 length: 12 residues. CDR1 is SGHAT and CDR2 is FQNNGV in the germline V gene. V was pared by 5 bases and J by 6 bases, with 11 bases between. In nucleotides, the CDR3 is TGTGCCAGCAGCGGACTCAGGGGCGAGCAGTACTTC. It encodes CASSGLRGEQYF.

This clone was observed a few times. The chain has TRBV9 and TRBJ2-2, with TRBD2 identical over 12 bases. With 5 bases clipped from V and 0 bases from J, the junction kept 5 bases outside the gene matches. The CDR3 is made up of 17 amino acids. Germline values: CDR1 SGDLS, CDR2 YYNGEE. The DNA of the CDR3 is TGTGCCAGCAGACCGGGACTAGCGGGCGCGAACACCGGGGAGCTGTTTTTT. It is translated as CASRPGLAGANTGELFF.

The chain links TRBV5-5 to TRBJ2-1, with D perhaps TRBD2 (6 bases). Trimming took 5 bases from V and 6 from J, leaving 9 bases between them. From germline, CDR1 is SGHKS and CDR2 YYEKEE (reference sequence). The CDR3 is 12 amino acids. CDR3 DNA: TGTGCCAGCAGGGACTATTCCAATGAGCAGTTCTTC. Translation: CASRDYSNEQFF.

This rearrangement joins TRBV9 to TRBJ2-7; D not certain. Germline V lookup: CDR1 SGDLS, CDR2 YYNGEE. The CDR3 covers 14 residues. The germline V and J ends were trimmed by 4 bases and 0 bases, with 11 bases remaining between them. The CDR3 DNA follows: TGTGCCAGCAGCCCCAACCTGAGCTCCTACGAGCAGTACTTC. Encoded protein: CASSPNLSSYEQYF.

The chain couples TRBV11-2 to TRBJ2-7, with 7 bases identical to TRBD2. The CDR3 covers 17 residues. V was pared by 5 bases and J by 5 bases, with 18 bases of the junction left unmatched. Germline CDR1 is SGHAT and CDR2 is FQNNGV. CDR3 region: CASSPLGGDQPFDEQYF. Written as DNA, the CDR3 is TGTGCCAGCAGCCCACTGGGGGGGGACCAACCCTTTGACGAGCAGTACTTC.

This chain joins TRBV7-2 and TRBJ1-6; D remains ambiguous. The V end was cut by 5 bases, the J end by 4 bases, with 6 bases between. There are 13 residues in the CDR3. CDR1 is SGHTA and CDR2 is FQGNSA in the germline V gene. CDR3 DNA sequence: TGTGCCAGCAGCAGGGAATATAATTCACCCCTCCACTTT. Encoded protein: CASSREYNSPLHF.

This chain links TRBV7-6 with TRBJ1-4; D is possibly TRBD1 (5 bases). The V gene's germline CDR1 is SGHVS and CDR2 FNYEAQ. The CDR3 sequence is 14 residues long. V was trimmed by 8 bases and J by 4 bases, leaving 14 bases between them. The CDR3: CASSTGGGNEKLFF. The CDR3, as DNA: TGTGCCAGCTCTACCGGGGGTGGTAATGAAAAACTGTTTTTT.

The V and J genes are TRBV7-9 and TRBJ2-7; D is unclear. The V gene's germline CDR1 is SEHNR and CDR2 FQNEAQ (reference sequence). The V end lost 4 bases, the J end lost 5 bases, and 18 bases lay between the germline ends. There are 15 residues in the CDR3. This CDR3 reads CASSSPPGGSDEQYF. The CDR3 bases are TGTGCCAGCAGCTCCCCGCCGGGTGGCTCTGACGAGCAGTACTTC.

The V and J genes are TRBV5-8 and TRBJ1-2; 7 bases are shared with TRBD1. V dropped 4 bases and J dropped 6; count of bases not matched to a gene: 12. Germline values: CDR1 SGHTS, CDR2 YDEGEE. This CDR3 spans 15 amino acids. The CDR3 nucleotides read TGTGCCAGCAGCGTAAGACAGGGCCGTTTGCATGGCTACACCTTC. The encoded protein is CASSVRQGRLHGYTF.

This rearrangement joins TRBV4-2 to TRBJ1-4; 9 bases map to TRBD1. V shed 1 base, J shed 2 bases, and the junction held 8 bases outside the gene matches. Germline V gene data show CDR1 as LGHNA and CDR2 as YNFKEQ. The CDR3 is made up of 18 amino acids. The CDR3 DNA reads TGTGCCAGCAGCCAAGGGACAGGGGCGCAGTGGACTAATGAAAAACTGTTTTTT. This codes for CASSQGTGAQWTNEKLFF.